This T cell receptor (beta chain) was identified in a study of blood T cell repertoires in COVID-19. As for the study in general: T cells, B-cell-depleted T cells, or PBMCs provided the cDNA or gDNA that served as material.

The table came from immunoSEQ multiplex PCR; TCRdb's copy has only in-frame clones and leaves some out. The data hold a few hundred thousand clones, with roughly 86% observed a single time. Recruits, aged about 18 to 89 years, lived in 24 US areas. Germline CDR1 reads LNHDA; CDR2 reads SQIVND (reference sequence). CDR3 length equals 13 residues. V lost 6 bases and J lost 0, with 6 bases in between. The origin of this receptor is a woman aged 25 to 39 who had recovered from COVID-19. V gene TRBV19 combines with J gene TRBJ1-3; D may be TRBD1 (5 bases). The sequenced sample was PBMCs or T cells enriched from blood (not recorded which). CDR3 sequence: CASRTASGNTIYF. The CDR3 nucleotides read TGTGCCAGTAGGACAGCCTCTGGAAACACCATATATTTT.